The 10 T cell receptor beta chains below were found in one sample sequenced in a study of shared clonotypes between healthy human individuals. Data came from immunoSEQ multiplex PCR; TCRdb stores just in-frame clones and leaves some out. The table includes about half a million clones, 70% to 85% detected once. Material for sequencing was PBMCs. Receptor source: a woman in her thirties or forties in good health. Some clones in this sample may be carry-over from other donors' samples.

The CDR3 bases are TGCGCCAGCAGCCAATCCCTCGACGGCCACTATGGCTACACCTTC. This encodes CASSQSLDGHYGYTF. This rearrangement joins TRBV4-3 to TRBJ1-2; no definite D call. The length of the CDR3 is 15 residues. Trimming pared 2 bases from V and 3 bases from J, leaving 13 bases between. Looked up from germline, CDR1 is LGHNA and CDR2 is YSLEER.

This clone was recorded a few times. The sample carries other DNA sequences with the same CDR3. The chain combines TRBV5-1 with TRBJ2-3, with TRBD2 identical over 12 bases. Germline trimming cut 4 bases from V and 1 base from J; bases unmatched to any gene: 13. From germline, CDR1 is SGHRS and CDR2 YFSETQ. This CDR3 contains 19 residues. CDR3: CASSGLAGGPGGGTDTQYF. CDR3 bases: TGCGCCAGCAGCGGCCTAGCGGGAGGGCCCGGGGGGGGCACAGATACGCAGTATTTT.

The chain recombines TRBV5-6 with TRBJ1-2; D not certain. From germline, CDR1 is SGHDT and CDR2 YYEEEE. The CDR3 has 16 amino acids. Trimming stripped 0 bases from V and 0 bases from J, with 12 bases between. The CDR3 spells CASSLVVSVTNYGYTF. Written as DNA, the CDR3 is TGTGCCAGCAGCTTGGTGGTCAGCGTAACTAACTATGGCTACACCTTC. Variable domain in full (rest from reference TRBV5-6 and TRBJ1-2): DAGVTQSPTHLIKTRGQQVTLRCSPKSGHDTVSWYQQALGQGPQFIFQYYEEEERQRGNFPDRFSGHQFPNYSSELNVNALLLGDSALYLCASSLVVSVTNYGYTFGSGTRLTVV.

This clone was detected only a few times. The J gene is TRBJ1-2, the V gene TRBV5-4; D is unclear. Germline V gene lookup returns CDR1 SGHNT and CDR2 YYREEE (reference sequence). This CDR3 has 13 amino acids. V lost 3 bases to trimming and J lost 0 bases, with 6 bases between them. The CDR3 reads CASSSGANYGYTF. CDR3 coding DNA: TGTGCCAGCAGCTCCGGCGCTAACTATGGCTACACCTTC.

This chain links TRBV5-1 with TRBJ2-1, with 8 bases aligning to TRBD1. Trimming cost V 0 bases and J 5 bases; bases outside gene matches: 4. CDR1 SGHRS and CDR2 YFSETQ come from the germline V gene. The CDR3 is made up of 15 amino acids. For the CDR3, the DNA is TGCGCCAGCAGCTTGGGGCAGGGGGCCCACAATGAGCAGTTCTTC. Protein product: CASSLGQGAHNEQFF.

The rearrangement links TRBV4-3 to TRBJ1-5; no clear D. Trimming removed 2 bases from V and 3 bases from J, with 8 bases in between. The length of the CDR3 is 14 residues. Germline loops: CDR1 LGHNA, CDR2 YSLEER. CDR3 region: CASSQTDYNQPQHF. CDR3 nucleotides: TGCGCCAGCAGCCAAACAGACTACAATCAGCCCCAGCATTTT.

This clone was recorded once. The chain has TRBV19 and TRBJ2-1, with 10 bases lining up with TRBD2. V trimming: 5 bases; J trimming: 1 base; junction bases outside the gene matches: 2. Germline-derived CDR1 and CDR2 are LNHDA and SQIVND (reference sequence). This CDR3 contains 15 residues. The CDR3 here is CASSQREGSYNEQFF. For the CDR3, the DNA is TGTGCCAGTAGTCAGCGGGAGGGTTCCTACAATGAGCAGTTCTTC.

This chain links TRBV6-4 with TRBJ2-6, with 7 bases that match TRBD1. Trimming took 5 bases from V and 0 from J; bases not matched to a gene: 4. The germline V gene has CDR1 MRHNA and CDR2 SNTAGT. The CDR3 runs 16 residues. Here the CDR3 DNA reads TGTGCCAGCAGTCGGGACAGCTACTCTGGGGCCAACGTCCTGACTTTC. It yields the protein CASSRDSYSGANVLTF.

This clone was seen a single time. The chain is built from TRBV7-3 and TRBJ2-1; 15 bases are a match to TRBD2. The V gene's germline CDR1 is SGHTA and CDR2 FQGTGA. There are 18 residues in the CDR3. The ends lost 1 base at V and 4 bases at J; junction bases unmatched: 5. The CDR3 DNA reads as TGTGCCAGCAGCTTAATGGGGACTAGCGGGAGGCCATACAATGAGCAGTTCTTC. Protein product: CASSLMGTSGRPYNEQFF.

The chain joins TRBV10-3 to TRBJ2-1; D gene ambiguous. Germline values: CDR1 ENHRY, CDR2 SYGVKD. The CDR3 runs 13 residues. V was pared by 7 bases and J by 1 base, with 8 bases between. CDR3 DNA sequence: TGTGCCATCAAGGCGGCGTCCTACAATGAGCAGTTCTTC. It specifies CAIKAASYNEQFF.